The 17 T cell receptor beta chains reported below all come from one sample, sequenced in a study of OX40 agonist ivuxolimab in advanced cancers. Profiling relied on immunoSEQ multiplex PCR, and the TCRdb table lists in-frame clones only, not all of them. The table shows some 91,000 clones, with around 87% occurring only once. Sequencing was performed on CD4+ or CD8+ T cells sorted from blood, taken in a trial of the OX40 agonist ivuxolimab. These receptors all stem from an adult with an advanced solid tumor such as melanoma, head and neck, liver or kidney cancer.

This clone was counted only a few times. The rearrangement joins TRBV28 to TRBJ2-7; D remains unclear. Germline V gives CDR1 MDHEN, CDR2 SYDVKM. This CDR3 comprises 12 residues. The germline V and J ends were trimmed by 2 bases and 5 bases, with 7 bases remaining between them. CDR3 sequence reads: CASSLLTNEQYF. The DNA of the CDR3 is TGTGCCAGCAGTTTACTCACCAACGAGCAGTACTTC.

The CDR3 loop reads CATSKGQGTQETQYF. As DNA, the CDR3 is TGTGCCACCAGCAAGGGACAGGGGACTCAGGAGACCCAGTACTTC. The V gene is TRBV15, the J gene TRBJ2-5; 10 bases are a match to TRBD1. The germline CDR1 and CDR2 sequences are LNHNV and YYDKDF (reference sequence). The CDR3 contains 15 residues. After removal of 4 bases from V and 5 bases from J, the junction contained 7 bases not matched to a gene.

The V call is TRBV11-2, the J call TRBJ2-3; 11 positions match TRBD2. CDR3 length: 16 residues. The germline gives CDR1 SGHAT, CDR2 FQNNGV. Trimming cost V 4 bases and J 3 bases; bases outside gene matches: 6. CDR3 sequence: CASSYVAGGRTDTQYF. The DNA of the CDR3 is TGTGCCAGCAGCTACGTAGCGGGAGGGCGGACAGATACGCAGTATTTT.

V is TRBV7-6 and J is TRBJ2-2, with TRBD2 identical over 8 bases. Trimming cost V 5 bases and J 0 bases; bases outside gene matches: 11. The CDR3 totals 18 residues. Germline CDR1 and CDR2: SGHVS and FNYEAQ. The CDR3 loop is CASSPQLAGLANTGELFF. CDR3 bases: TGTGCCAGCAGCCCCCAGCTAGCGGGCCTCGCGAACACCGGGGAGCTGTTTTTT.

V and J are TRBV14 and TRBJ1-1; no reliable D call. This CDR3 contains 15 residues. Trimming removed 1 base from V and 2 bases from J, with 11 bases in between. Germline loops: CDR1 SGHDN, CDR2 FVKESK. The CDR3 DNA follows: TGTGCCAGCAGCCAAGTGGGAAACCTTAACACTGAAGCTTTCTTT. This sequence encodes CASSQVGNLNTEAFF.

V gene TRBV4-2 combines with J gene TRBJ2-2; TRBD2 matches 9 bases. CDR1 is LGHNA and CDR2 is YNFKEQ in the germline V gene. The CDR3 runs 16 residues. The trim removed 4 bases at V and 1 base at J, leaving 4 bases unmatched. The CDR3 DNA is TGTGCCAGCAGCCGCTTTAGCGGGAGGAACACCGGGGAGCTGTTTTTT. Protein product: CASSRFSGRNTGELFF.

The chain links TRBV28 to TRBJ2-5, with D perhaps being TRBD1 or TRBD2 (5 bases each). In germline, CDR1 is MDHEN, CDR2 SYDVKM. V gave up 3 bases and J gave up 1 base, with 12 bases separating them. This CDR3 spans 15 amino acids. The CDR3 region is CASSLAGARQETQYF. DNA of the CDR3: TGTGCCAGCAGTTTGGCCGGGGCCCGCCAAGAGACCCAGTACTTC.

The genes are TRBV18 and TRBJ2-6, with unresolved D. Looked up from germline, CDR1 is KGHSH and CDR2 is LQKENI. The CDR3 spans 17 residues. V was pared by 2 bases and J by 0 bases, with 11 bases between. The CDR3 nucleotides read TGTGCCAGCTCACCAAAAGGACGGAACTCTGGGGCCAACGTCCTGACTTTC. Its translation: CASSPKGRNSGANVLTF.

V usage is TRBV15 and J usage is TRBJ2-6, with D perhaps assigned TRBD1 or TRBD2 (6 bases each). Germline CDR1 is LNHNV and CDR2 is YYDKDF (reference sequence). V shed 4 bases and J shed 3 bases, with 22 bases lying between them. The CDR3 has 19 amino acids. This CDR3 reads CATSIAGTSALSGANVLTF. Here the CDR3 DNA reads TGTGCCACCAGCATCGCGGGGACATCCGCTTTAAGTGGGGCCAACGTCCTGACTTTC.

This chain connects TRBV5-1 to TRBJ1-2, with 8 nucleotides matching TRBD1. The CDR3 covers 15 residues. Losses at the gene ends were 4 bases for V and 2 bases for J; bases not matched to a gene: 7. CDR1 is SGHRS and CDR2 is YFSETQ in the germline V gene. The CDR3, as DNA: TGCGCCAGCAGCCCGGCTACAGGGGGGAACTATGGCTACACCTTC. It is translated as CASSPATGGNYGYTF.

V gene TRBV6-6 combines with J gene TRBJ2-1; 9 bases match TRBD2. The CDR3 sequence is 14 residues long. V shed 8 bases, J shed 7 bases, and the junction held 9 bases outside the gene matches. Germline V gene lookup returns CDR1 MNHNY and CDR2 SVGAGI (reference sequence). CDR3 sequence reads: CASAAGGPENEQFF. CDR3 DNA sequence: TGTGCCAGCGCCGCGGGAGGGCCCGAGAATGAGCAGTTCTTC.

The chain is built from TRBV9 and TRBJ1-5; D gene ambiguous. There are 14 residues in the CDR3. Germline-derived CDR1 and CDR2 are SGDLS and YYNGEE. V lost 0 bases, J lost 5 bases, and 9 bases lay in between. DNA for the CDR3: TGTGCCAGCAGCGTAGGCGAGGTGGATCAGCCCCAGCATTTT. The encoded protein is CASSVGEVDQPQHF.

Here the CDR3 reads CASSPRLAGGLSSYEQYF. CDR3 in DNA: TGTGCCAGCAGCCCCAGACTAGCGGGAGGCCTTAGCTCCTACGAGCAGTACTTC. This chain joins TRBV7-8 and TRBJ2-7; 13 bases are a match to TRBD2. The V gene end was trimmed by 5 bases and the J gene end by 0 bases; junction bases not matched to a gene: 10. CDR3 length equals 18 residues. In germline, CDR1 is SGHVS, CDR2 FQNEAQ.

The rearrangement uses TRBV10-3 and TRBJ2-7, with TRBD1 as a possible D gene (5 bases). Germline CDR1 and CDR2: ENHRY and SYGVKD. With 6 bases removed from V and 4 bases from J, the gap between germline ends came to 13 bases. The CDR3 extends over 13 amino acids. CDR3 nucleotide sequence: TGTGCCATCAGGTTTGACAGCCCTTACGAGCAGTACGTC. Protein product: CAIRFDSPYEQYV.

The V and J genes are TRBV6-1 and TRBJ1-2; D remains ambiguous. The CDR3 loop spans 16 amino acids. V lost 2 bases, J lost 3 bases, and 16 bases lay in between. CDR1 is MNHNS and CDR2 is SASEGT in the germline V gene. CDR3 region: CASSERPGRPDYGYTF. Here the CDR3 DNA reads TGTGCCAGCAGTGAACGCCCCGGCAGGCCCGACTATGGCTACACCTTC.

The CDR3 coding sequence is TGTGCCTGGAGTGTAAAGATAGGAGGGACAGGGGGGAATCAGCCCCAGCATTTT. Encoded protein: CAWSVKIGGTGGNQPQHF. The chain uses TRBV30 and TRBJ1-5, with TRBD1 matching over 11 bases. Losses at the gene ends were 0 bases for V and 4 bases for J; bases not matched to a gene: 11. CDR3 length: 18 amino acids. Germline CDR1 GTSNPN, CDR2 SVGIG (reference sequence).

The rearrangement joins TRBV9 to TRBJ2-3; D is uncertain. Germline loops: CDR1 SGDLS, CDR2 YYNGEE. This CDR3 has 13 amino acids. V was pared by 4 bases and J by 3 bases, with 9 bases between. This CDR3 is CASSSLMTDTQYF. The CDR3 DNA reads TGTGCCAGCAGCTCCCTGATGACAGATACGCAGTATTTT.